This T cell receptor (beta chain) was sequenced during a study of early stage breast cancer tumors. This clone was found a few times. The V and J ends lost 5 bases and 1 base respectively, with 5 bases between them. The germline V gene has CDR1 MRHNA and CDR2 SNTAGT. This CDR3 contains 13 residues. Repertoires were generated with immunoSEQ multiplex PCR, while TCRdb's copy carries only in-frame clones and drops some. The sample has about 6,300 clones, around 69% seen once. The V gene is TRBV6-4, the J gene TRBJ2-2; a weak D match, TRBD2 (5 bases). Material: normal breast tissue next to the tumor. This sequence originates from a person in their 40s with breast cancer. CDR3 sequence (DNA): TGTGCCAGCAGTAGCGGGAACACCGGGGAGCTGTTTTTT. This encodes CASSSGNTGELFF.